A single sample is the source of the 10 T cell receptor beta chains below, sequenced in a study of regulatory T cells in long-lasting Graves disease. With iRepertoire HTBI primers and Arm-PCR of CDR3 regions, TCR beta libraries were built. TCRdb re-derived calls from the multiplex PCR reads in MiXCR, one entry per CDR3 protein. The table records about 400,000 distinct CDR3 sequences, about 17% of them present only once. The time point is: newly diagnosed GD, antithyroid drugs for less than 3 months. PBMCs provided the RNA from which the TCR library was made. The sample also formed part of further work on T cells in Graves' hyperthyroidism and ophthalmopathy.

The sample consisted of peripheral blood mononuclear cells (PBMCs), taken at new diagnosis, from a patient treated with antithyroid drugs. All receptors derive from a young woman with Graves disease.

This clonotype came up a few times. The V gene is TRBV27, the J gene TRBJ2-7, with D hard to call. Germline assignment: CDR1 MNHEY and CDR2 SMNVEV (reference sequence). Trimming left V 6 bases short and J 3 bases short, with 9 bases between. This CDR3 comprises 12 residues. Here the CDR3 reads CASRASVYEQYF. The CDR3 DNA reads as TGTGCCAGCAGGGCGTCGGTCTACGAGCAGTACTTC.

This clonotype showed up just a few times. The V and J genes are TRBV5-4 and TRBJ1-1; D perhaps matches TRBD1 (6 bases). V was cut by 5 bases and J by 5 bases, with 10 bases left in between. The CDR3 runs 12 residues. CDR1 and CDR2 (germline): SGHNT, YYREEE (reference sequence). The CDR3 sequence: CASSDRSTEAFF. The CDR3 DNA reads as TGTGCCAGCAGTGACAGGTCTACTGAAGCTTTCTTT.

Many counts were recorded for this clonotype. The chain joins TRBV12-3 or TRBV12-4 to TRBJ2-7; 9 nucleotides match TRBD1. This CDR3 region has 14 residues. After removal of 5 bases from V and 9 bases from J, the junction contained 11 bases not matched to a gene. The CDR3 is CASSPTGGGGGQYF. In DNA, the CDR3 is TGTGCCAGCAGTCCTACAGGGGGCGGTGGCGGGCAGTACTTC.

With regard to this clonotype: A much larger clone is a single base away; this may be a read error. This CDR3 is CASSLAGTFNEQYF. The CDR3 coding sequence is TGTGCCAGCAGCTTAGCGGGGACTTTCAATGAGCAGTACTTC. The genes are TRBV7-9 and TRBJ2-7, with D perhaps TRBD2 (6 bases). CDR3 length: 14 amino acids. The V and J ends lost 0 bases and 7 bases respectively, with 13 bases between them. CDR1 is SEHNR and CDR2 is FQNEAQ in the germline V gene (reference sequence). Supplemented by reference TRBV7-9 and TRBJ2-7, the full variable domain reads DTGVSQNPRHKITKRGQNVTFRCDPISEHNRLYWYRQTLGQGPEFLTYFQNEAQLEKSRLLSDRFSAERPKGSFSTLEIQRTEQGDSAMYLCASSLAGTFNEQYFGPGTRLTVT.

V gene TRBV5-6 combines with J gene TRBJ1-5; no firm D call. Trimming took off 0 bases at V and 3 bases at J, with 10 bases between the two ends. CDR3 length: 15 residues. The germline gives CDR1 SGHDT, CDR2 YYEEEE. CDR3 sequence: CASSLGTRVNQPQHF. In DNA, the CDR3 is TGTGCCAGCAGCTTGGGTACCAGAGTCAATCAGCCCCAGCATTTT.

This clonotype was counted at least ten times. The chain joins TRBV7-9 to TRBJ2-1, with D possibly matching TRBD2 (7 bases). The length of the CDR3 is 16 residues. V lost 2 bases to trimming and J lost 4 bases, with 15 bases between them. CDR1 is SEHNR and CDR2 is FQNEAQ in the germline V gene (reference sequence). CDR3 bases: TGTGCCAGCAGCTTACAGGGGCTAGCGGAATACAATGAGCAGTTCTTC. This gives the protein CASSLQGLAEYNEQFF.

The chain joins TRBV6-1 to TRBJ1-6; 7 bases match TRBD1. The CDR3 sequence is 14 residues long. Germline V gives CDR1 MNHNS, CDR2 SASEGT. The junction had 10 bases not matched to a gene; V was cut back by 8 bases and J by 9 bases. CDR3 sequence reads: CASGKTGPGSPLHF. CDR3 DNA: TGTGCCAGCGGTAAGACAGGGCCGGGTTCACCCCTCCACTTT.

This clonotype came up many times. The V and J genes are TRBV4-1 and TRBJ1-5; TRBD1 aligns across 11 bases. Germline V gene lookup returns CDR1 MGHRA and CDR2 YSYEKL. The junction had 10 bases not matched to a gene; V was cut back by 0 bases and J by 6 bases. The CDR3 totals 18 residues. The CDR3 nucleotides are TGCGCCAGCAGCCAAGAGCCACGCGGACAGGGGGCTATTCAGCCCCAGCATTTT. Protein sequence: CASSQEPRGQGAIQPQHF.

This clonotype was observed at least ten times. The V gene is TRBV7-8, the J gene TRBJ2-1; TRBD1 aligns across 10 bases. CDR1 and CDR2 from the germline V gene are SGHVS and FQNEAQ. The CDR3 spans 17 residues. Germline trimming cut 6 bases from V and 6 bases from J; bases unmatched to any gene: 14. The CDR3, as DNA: TGTGCCAGCAGAGGACAGGGGGGAAGGAGACCCTTCAATGAGCAGTTCTTC. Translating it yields CASRGQGGRRPFNEQFF.

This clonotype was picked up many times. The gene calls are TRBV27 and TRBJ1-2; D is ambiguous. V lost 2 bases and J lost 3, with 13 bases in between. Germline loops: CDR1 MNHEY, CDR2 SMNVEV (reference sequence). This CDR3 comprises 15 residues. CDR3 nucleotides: TGTGCCAGCAGTTTACGAGGCGAAGCTGACTATGGCTACACCTTC. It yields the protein CASSLRGEADYGYTF.